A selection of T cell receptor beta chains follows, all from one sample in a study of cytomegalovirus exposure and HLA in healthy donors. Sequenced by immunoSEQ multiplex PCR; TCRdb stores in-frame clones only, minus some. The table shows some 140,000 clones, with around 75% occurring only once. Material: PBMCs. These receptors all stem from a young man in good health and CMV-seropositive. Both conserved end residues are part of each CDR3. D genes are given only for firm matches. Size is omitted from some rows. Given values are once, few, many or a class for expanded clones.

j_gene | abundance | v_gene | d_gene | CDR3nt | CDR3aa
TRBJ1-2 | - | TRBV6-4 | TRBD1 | TGTGCCAGCAGTGACGGGACAGGGAATGGCTACACCTTC | CASSDGTGNGYTF
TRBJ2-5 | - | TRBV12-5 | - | TGTGCTAGTGGTCGTGGGGGACACGCGAAGGCAGAGACCCAGTACTTC | CASGRGGHAKAETQYF
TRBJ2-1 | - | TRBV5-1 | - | TGCGCCCCTAAAAGGGGGGGAGGTGAGCAGTTCTTC | CAPKRGGGEQFF
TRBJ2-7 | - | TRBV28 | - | TGTGCCAGCAGTTCGACCACCGGGACATTTCCCTACGAGCAGTACTTC | CASSSTTGTFPYEQYF
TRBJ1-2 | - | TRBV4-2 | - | TGTGCCAGCAGCCAAGATCTTGAGGGCGTCTATGGCTACACCTTC | CASSQDLEGVYGYTF
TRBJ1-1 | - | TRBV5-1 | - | TGCGCCAGCAGCTCGAGGGCCCTGAACACTGAAGCTTTCTTT | CASSSRALNTEAFF
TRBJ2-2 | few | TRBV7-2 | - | TGTGCCAGCAGCAAGGTAGAAGCGGGGGAGCTGTTTTTT | CASSKVEAGELFF
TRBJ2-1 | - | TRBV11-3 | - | TGTGCCAGCAGCGCGACTAGTCTCTCCTACAATGAGCAGTTCTTC | CASSATSLSYNEQFF
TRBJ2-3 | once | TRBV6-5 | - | TGTGCCAGCAGCCCCCGACTAGGGAGCACAGATACGCAGTATTTT | CASSPRLGSTDTQYF
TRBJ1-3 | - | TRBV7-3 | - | TGTGCCAGCAGCTTAATGGATGGAGCTGGAAACACCATATATTTT | CASSLMDGAGNTIYF
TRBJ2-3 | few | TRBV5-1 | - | TGCGCCAGCAGCTGGGGAGCGGGCCACACAGATACGCAGTATTTT | CASSWGAGHTDTQYF
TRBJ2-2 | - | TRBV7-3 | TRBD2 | TGTGCCAGCAGACCGGGACTAGCGGGGGGCGGGGAGCTGTTTTTT | CASRPGLAGGGELFF
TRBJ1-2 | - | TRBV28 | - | TGTGCCAGCAGTAGACAGGCTAACTATGGCTACACCTTC | CASSRQANYGYTF
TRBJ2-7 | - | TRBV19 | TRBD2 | TGTGCCAGTAGCAAGCGGGAGGGGTACGAGCAGTACTTC | CASSKREGYEQYF
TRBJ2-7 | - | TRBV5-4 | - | TGTGCCAGCAGCTTGGGTGGGCGTAATCCCACTCTCGAGCAGTACTTC | CASSLGGRNPTLEQYF
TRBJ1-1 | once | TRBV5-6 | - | TGTGCCAGCAGCTTGACGGGGGTTCTGCAAGCTTTCTTT | CASSLTGVLQAFF
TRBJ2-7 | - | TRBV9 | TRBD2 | TGTGCCAGCAGCGTAGATGGGACTAGCGGGAGTTACGAGCAGTACTTC | CASSVDGTSGSYEQYF
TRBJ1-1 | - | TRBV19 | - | TGTGCCAGTAGTCCGGGGGTGGCCACTGAAGCTTTCTTT | CASSPGVATEAFF
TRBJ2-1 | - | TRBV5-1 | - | TGCGCCAGCAGGAACGCCCCAACTAGCTCCTACAATGAGCAGTTCTTC | CASRNAPTSSYNEQFF
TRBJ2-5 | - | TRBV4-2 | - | TGTGCCAGCAGCCAAGACACGGAAGAGACCCAGTACTTC | CASSQDTEETQYF
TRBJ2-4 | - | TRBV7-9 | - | TGTGCCAGCTTCCCCGCAGAAGCCAAAAACATTCAGTACTTC | CASFPAEAKNIQYF
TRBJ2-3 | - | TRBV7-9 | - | TGTGCCAGCAGCTTGAGGGGGAGCTCCTCCACAGATACGCAGTATTTT | CASSLRGSSSTDTQYF
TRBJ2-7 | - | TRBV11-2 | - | TGTGCCAGCAGCCCCCCCGGGAATCCCTACGAGCAGTACTTC | CASSPPGNPYEQYF
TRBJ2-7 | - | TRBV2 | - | TGTGCCAGCATACATGGGAGCGCCACCTACGAGCAGTACTTC | CASIHGSATYEQYF
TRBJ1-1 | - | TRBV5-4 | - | TGTGCCAGCAGCACCGGGGGGGGAACGCTCGGGAACACTGAAGCTTTCTTT | CASSTGGGTLGNTEAFF
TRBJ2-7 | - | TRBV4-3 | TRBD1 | TGCGCCAGCAGCCAACCGGGACAGCCTCTGGGAGAGCAGTACTTC | CASSQPGQPLGEQYF
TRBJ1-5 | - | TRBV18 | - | TGTGCCAGCTCACCACCGGGGAGGGATAGCAATCAGCCCCAGCATTTT | CASSPPGRDSNQPQHF
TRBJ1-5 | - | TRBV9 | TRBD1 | TGTGCCAGCAGCGCCAGCGGACAGGGATACCAGCCCCAGCATTTT | CASSASGQGYQPQHF
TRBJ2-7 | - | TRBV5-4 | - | TGTGCCAGCAGTTTTGCGTCGGGGTCACCCTACGAGCAGTACTTC | CASSFASGSPYEQYF
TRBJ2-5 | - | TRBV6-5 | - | TGTGCCAGCAGTTACTCGGGGCAGAAATCCCAAGAGACCCAGTACTTC | CASSYSGQKSQETQYF
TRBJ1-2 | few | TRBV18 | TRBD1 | TGTGCCAGCTCACTTGGACCGGGACAGGGATATAGGTACACCTTC | CASSLGPGQGYRYTF
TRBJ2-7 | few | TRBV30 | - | TGTGCCTGGAGGGACAGCTACGAGCAGTACTTC | CAWRDSYEQYF
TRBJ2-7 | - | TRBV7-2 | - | TGTGCCAGCAGCTTAGGGCGCGGGGTCTACGAGCAGTACTTC | CASSLGRGVYEQYF